This T cell receptor beta chain was obtained from a study of Graves' ophthalmopathy and Graves' hyperthyroidism. V was trimmed by 7 bases and J by 3 bases, leaving 16 bases between them. This CDR3 spans 15 amino acids. The germline V gene has CDR1 SNHLY and CDR2 FYNNEI. Amplification targeted the TCR beta CDR3 regions, with RNA transcripts as the source material. HTBI-primed RT-PCR formed the first round, and a multiplex PCR formed the second. TCRdb processed the multiplex PCR reads anew with MiXCR; each CDR3 protein has one entry. This table has under 800,000 distinct CDR3 sequences, about a fifth appearing once. This clonotype occurred many times.

The chain joins TRBV2 to TRBJ1-3, with D unclear. Input material: peripheral blood. The sequence was obtained from a woman between 18 and 29 years old with stable Graves' hyperthyroidism. Some clones in this sample may be carry-over from other donors' samples. DNA for the CDR3: TGTGCCAGCAACGAGGTCAGGTACAATGGAAACACCATATATTTT. Translation: CASNEVRYNGNTIYF.